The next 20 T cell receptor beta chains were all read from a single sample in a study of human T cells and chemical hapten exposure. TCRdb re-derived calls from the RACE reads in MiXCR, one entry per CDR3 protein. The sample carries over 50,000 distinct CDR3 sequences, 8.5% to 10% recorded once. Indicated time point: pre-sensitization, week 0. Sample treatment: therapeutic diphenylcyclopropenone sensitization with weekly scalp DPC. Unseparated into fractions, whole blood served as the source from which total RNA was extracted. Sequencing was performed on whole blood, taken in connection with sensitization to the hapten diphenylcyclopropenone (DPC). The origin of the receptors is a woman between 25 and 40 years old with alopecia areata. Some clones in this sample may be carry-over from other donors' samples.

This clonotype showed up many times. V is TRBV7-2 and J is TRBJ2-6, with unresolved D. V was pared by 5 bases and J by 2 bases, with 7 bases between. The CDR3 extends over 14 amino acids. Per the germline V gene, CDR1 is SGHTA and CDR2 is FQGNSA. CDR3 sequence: CASSPPTGANVLTF. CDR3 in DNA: TGTGCCAGCAGCCCTCCTACTGGGGCCAACGTCCTGACTTTC.

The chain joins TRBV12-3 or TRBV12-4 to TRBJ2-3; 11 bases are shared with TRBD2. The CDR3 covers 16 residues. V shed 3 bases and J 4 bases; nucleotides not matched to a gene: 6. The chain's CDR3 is CASSFPLAGGPDTQYF. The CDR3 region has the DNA TGTGCCAGCAGTTTCCCCCTAGCGGGGGGTCCAGATACGCAGTATTTT.

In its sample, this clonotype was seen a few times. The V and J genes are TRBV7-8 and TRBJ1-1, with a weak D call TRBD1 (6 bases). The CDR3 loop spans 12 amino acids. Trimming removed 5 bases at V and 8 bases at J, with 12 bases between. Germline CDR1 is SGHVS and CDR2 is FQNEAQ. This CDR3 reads CASSRGGIEAFF. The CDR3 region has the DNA TGTGCCAGCAGCCGAGGGGGGATAGAAGCTTTCTTT.

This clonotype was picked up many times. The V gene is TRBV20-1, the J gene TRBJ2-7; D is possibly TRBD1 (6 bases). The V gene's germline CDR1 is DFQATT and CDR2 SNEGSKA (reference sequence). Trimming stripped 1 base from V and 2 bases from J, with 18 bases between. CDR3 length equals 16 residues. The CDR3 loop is CSARGGLGRTTYEQYF. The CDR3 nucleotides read TGCAGTGCTAGAGGGGGGCTAGGACGTACGACCTACGAGCAGTACTTC.

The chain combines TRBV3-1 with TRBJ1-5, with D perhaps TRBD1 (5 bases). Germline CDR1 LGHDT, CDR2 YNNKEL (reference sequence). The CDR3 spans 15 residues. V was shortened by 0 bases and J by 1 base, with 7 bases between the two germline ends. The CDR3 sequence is CASSQDAGSNQPQHF. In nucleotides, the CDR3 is TGTGCCAGCAGCCAAGACGCAGGGAGCAATCAGCCCCAGCATTTT.

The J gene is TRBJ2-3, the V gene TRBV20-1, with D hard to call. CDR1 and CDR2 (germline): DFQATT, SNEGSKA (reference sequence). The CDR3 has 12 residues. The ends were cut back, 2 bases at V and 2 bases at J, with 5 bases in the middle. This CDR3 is CSARSPTDTQYF. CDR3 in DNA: TGCAGTGCTAGATCCCCCACAGATACGCAGTATTTT.

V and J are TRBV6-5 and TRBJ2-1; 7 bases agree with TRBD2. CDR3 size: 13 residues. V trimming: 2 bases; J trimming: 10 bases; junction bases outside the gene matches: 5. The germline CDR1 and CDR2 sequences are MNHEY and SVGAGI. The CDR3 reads CASSYGLGGEQFF. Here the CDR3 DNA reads TGTGCCAGCAGTTACGGGTTGGGGGGGGAGCAGTTCTTC.

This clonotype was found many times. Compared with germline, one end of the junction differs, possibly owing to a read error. This chain's CDR3 is CASSSEMNTEAFF. The CDR3 bases are TGTGCTAGCAGCTCAGAAATGAACACTGAAGCTTTCTTT. The gene calls are TRBV7-7 and TRBJ1-1; D not resolved. There are 13 residues in the CDR3. From germline, CDR1 is SSHAT and CDR2 FNYEAQ (reference sequence).

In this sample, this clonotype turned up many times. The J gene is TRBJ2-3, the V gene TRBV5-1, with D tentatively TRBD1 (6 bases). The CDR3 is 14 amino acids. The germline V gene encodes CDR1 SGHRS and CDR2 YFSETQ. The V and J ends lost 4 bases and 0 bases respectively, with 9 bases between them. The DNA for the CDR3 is TGCGCCAGCAGCAGGGGACAAAGCACAGATACGCAGTATTTT. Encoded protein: CASSRGQSTDTQYF. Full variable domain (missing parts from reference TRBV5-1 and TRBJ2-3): KAGVTQTPRYLIKTRGQQVTLSCSPISGHRSVSWYQQTPGQGLQFLFEYFSETQRNKGNFPGRFSGRQFSNSRSEMNVSTLELGDSALYLCASSRGQSTDTQYFGPGTRLTVL.

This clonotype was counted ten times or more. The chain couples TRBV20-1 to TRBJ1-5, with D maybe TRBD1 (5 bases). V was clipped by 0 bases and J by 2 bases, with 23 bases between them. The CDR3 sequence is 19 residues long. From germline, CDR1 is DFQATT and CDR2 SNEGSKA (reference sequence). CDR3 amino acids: CSARDRLGRGAGGNQPQHF. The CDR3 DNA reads TGCAGTGCTAGAGATCGGCTTGGCCGGGGTGCGGGGGGCAATCAGCCCCAGCATTTT.

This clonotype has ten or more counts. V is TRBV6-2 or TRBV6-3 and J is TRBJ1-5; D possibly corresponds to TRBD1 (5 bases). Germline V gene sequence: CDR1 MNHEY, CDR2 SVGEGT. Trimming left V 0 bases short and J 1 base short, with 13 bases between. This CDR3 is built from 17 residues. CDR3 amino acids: CASSYSRGRESNQPQHF. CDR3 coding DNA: TGTGCCAGCAGTTACTCGAGGGGCAGGGAAAGCAATCAGCCCCAGCATTTT.

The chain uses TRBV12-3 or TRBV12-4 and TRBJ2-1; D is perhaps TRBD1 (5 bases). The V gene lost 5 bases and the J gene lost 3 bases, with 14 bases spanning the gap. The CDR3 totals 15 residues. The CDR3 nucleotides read TGTGCCAGCAGTGAGCAGGGATCACTCTACAATGAGCAGTTCTTC. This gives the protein CASSEQGSLYNEQFF.

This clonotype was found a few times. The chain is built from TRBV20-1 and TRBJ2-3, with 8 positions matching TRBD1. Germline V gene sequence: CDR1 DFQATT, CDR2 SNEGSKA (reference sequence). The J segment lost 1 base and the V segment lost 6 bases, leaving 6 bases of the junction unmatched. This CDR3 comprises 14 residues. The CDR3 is CSAISGGGTDTQYF. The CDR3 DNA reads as TGCAGTGCAATCTCAGGGGGCGGCACAGATACGCAGTATTTT.

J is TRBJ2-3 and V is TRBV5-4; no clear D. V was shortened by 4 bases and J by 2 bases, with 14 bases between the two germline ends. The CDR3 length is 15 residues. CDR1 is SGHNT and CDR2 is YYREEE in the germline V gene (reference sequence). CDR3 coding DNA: TGTGCCAGCAGCCCAGGACCGACAACCACAGATACGCAGTATTTT. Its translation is CASSPGPTTTDTQYF. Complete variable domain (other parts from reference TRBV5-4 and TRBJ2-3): ETGVTQSPTHLIKTRGQQVTLRCSSQSGHNTVSWYQQALGQGPQFIFQYYREEENGRGNFPPRFSGLQFPNYSSELNVNALELDDSALYLCASSPGPTTTDTQYFGPGTRLTVL.

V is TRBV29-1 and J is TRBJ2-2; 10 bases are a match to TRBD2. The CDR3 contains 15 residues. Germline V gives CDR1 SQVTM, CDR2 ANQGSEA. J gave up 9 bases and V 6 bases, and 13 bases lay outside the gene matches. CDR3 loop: CSVPSERGGGRELFF. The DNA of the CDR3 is TGCAGCGTCCCTTCCGAGCGGGGGGGCGGCCGGGAGCTGTTTTTT.

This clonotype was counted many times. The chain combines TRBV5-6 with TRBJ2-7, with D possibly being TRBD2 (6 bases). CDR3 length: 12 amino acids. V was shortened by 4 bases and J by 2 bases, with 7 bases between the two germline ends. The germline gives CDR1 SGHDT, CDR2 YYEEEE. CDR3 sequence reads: CASSRGTYEQYF. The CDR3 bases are TGTGCCAGCAGCCGGGGGACCTACGAGCAGTACTTC.

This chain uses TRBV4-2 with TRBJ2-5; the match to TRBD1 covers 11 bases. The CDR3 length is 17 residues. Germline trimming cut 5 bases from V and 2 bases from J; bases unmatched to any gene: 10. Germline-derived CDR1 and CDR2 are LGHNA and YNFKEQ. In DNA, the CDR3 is TGTGCCAGCAGCGCGGGACAGGGGGAGGTGCGGCAAGAGACCCAGTACTTC. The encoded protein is CASSAGQGEVRQETQYF.

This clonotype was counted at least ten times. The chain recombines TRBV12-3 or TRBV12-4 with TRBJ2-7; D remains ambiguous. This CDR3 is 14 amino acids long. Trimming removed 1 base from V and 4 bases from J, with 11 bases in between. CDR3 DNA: TGTGCCAGCAGTTTAGGGACCTGGGGATACGAGCAGTACTTC. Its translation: CASSLGTWGYEQYF.

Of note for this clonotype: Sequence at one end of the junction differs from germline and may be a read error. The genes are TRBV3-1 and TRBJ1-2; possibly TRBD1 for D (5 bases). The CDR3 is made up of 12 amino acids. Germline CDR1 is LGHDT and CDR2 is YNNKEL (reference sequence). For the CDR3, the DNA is TGTGCCAGCAGCCCCGGACATTATGGTTACACCTTC. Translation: CASSPGHYGYTF.

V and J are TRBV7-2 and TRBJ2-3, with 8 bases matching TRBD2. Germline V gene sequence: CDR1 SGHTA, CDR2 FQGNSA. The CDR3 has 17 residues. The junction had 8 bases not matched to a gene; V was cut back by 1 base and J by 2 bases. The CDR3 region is CASSLGIAGGLTDTQYF. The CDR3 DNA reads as TGTGCCAGCAGCTTAGGCATCGCGGGGGGTCTCACAGATACGCAGTATTTT.